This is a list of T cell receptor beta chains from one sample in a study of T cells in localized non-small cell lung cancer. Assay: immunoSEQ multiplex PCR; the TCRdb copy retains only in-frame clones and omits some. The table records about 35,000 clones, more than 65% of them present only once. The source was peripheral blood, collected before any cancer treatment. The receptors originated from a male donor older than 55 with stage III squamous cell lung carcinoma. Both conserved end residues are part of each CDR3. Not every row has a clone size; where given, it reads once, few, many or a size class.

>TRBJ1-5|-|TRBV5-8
CASSGGHHSNQPQHF
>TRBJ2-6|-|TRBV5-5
CASSSQEGAGANVLTF
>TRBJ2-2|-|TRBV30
CAWSVGSRGRGYTGELFF
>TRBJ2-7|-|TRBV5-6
CASSSYQSYEQYF
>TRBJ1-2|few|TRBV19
CASSMQGADYGYTF
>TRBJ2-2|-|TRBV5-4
CASSRDMNTGELFF
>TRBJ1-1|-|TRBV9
CASSVEKSTEAFF
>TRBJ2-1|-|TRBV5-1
CASSPRSSSYNEQFF
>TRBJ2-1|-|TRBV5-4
CASSLVAGGNNEQFF
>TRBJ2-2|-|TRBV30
CAWRRQGEVGELFF
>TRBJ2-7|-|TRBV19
CASSPHRDTLYEQYF
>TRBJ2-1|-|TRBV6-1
CAIFDGSSYNEQFF
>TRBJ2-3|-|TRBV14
CASSQGGGRGNTQYF
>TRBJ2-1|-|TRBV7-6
CASSLALGGEQFF
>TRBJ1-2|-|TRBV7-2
CASSRDRGEGYTF
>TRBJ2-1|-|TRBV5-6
CASSLAGTGTKLADEQFF
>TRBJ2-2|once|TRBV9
CASSPWGLAGISGELFF
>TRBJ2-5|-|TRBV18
CASSRGLAQETQYF
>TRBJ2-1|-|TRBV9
CASSVQGDRGNEQFF